Listed below are T cell receptor beta chains from one sample, sequenced in a study of control samples from healthy donors and cancer patients. TCRdb's copy holds only in-frame clones and misses some; the assay was immunoSEQ multiplex PCR. The table has approximately 100,000 clones, more than 85% seen once. The source material was blood. The receptors originated from a woman between 50 and 59 years old in good health. CDR3s include the opening cysteine and the closing phenylalanine or tryptophan. A D gene is named only where the DNA matches it firmly. Where a row states a size, it is once, few, many or the class of an expanded clone; other rows omit it.

cdr3_nt	cdr3_aa	d_call	j_call	clone_size	v_call
TGTGCCAGGAATCACACGCAGTATTTT	CARNHTQYF	.	TRBJ2-3	.	TRBV6-4
TGTGCCAGCAGCTTAGGGGTGACAGATGAGCAGTTCTTC	CASSLGVTDEQFF	.	TRBJ2-1	.	TRBV7-3
TGTGCCAGCAGCCCCAGGACAGGGGGCCCGGGTGAAGGCTACACCTTC	CASSPRTGGPGEGYTF	TRBD1	TRBJ1-2	.	TRBV27
TGCGCCAGCAGCTACGACAGGAGAGAGACCCAGTACTTC	CASSYDRRETQYF	.	TRBJ2-5	.	TRBV5-1
TGCGCCAGCACCCTCCCCCAGGCGGGGCGAGAGACCCAGTACTTC	CASTLPQAGRETQYF	.	TRBJ2-5	.	TRBV5-1
TGCGCCAGCGCAACAGGGGTTGGCAATCAGCCCCAGCATTTT	CASATGVGNQPQHF	TRBD1	TRBJ1-5	few	TRBV4-1
TGCGCCAGCAGCCAAGACCCAGGACAGGGGAGGTATTCACCCCTCCACTTT	CASSQDPGQGRYSPLHF	TRBD1	TRBJ1-6	.	TRBV4-1
TGTGCCTGGGTCAGGGGGTCGGGGGCTAGAGTCAATGAGCAGTTCTTC	CAWVRGSGARVNEQFF	.	TRBJ2-1	.	TRBV30
TGTGCCAGCAGCTCCGGGACTTCTAGGGTAGGGGATACGCAGTATTTT	CASSSGTSRVGDTQYF	.	TRBJ2-3	.	TRBV5-8
TGTGCCAGCAGCGTAAGGGACGGTCTTATGAACACTGAAGCTTTCTTT	CASSVRDGLMNTEAFF	.	TRBJ1-1	.	TRBV7-9
TGTGCCAGCAGCTTAGATAGCGGGGCTGTTGGAAACACCATATATTTT	CASSLDSGAVGNTIYF	.	TRBJ1-3	.	TRBV7-9
TGTGCCAGCAGCCCGAGGGGAGGTGAGCAGTTCTTC	CASSPRGGEQFF	.	TRBJ2-1	.	TRBV11-2
TGTGCCATCCGTGGAAATAGCAATCAGCCCCAGCATTTT	CAIRGNSNQPQHF	.	TRBJ1-5	.	TRBV10-3
TGTGCCAGTAGTCCGGTCCCCGGGGAGCTGTTTTTT	CASSPVPGELFF	.	TRBJ2-2	.	TRBV19
TGCGCCAGCAGCCAACTGTCCAATCAGCCCCAGCATTTT	CASSQLSNQPQHF	.	TRBJ1-5	.	TRBV4-1
TGCGCCAGCAGCCAAGTGACAGGGGGGGATGGCTACACCTTC	CASSQVTGGDGYTF	TRBD1	TRBJ1-2	.	TRBV4-1
TGTGCCAGCAGCTTTGACCCCAGGGGAGTGTACACTGAAGCTTTCTTT	CASSFDPRGVYTEAFF	.	TRBJ1-1	.	TRBV5-6
TGCAGTGCTAGTTCCGGGGCCAGTACCTACAATGAGCAGTTCTTC	CSASSGASTYNEQFF	.	TRBJ2-1	.	TRBV20-1
TGTGCCAGCACCCCCGGGACAGGGGGATATAGCAATCAGCCCCAGCATTTT	CASTPGTGGYSNQPQHF	TRBD1	TRBJ1-5	.	TRBV2
TGTGCCAGCAGCTTACAATTAGCGGGGGCCGGGGAGCTGTTTTTT	CASSLQLAGAGELFF	TRBD2	TRBJ2-2	.	TRBV7-3
TGTGCCAGCAGCCAAGACGGGTGGGGCTCGTGGGAGACCCAGTACTTC	CASSQDGWGSWETQYF	.	TRBJ2-5	.	TRBV14
TGTGCCAGCAGCTTTAAGGGAAGTAGGACTGAAGCTTTCTTT	CASSFKGSRTEAFF	.	TRBJ1-1	.	TRBV7-9
TGTGCCAGCAGTGAACGCCTAGGACAGCCCCAGCATTTT	CASSERLGQPQHF	.	TRBJ1-5	many	TRBV6-1
TGTGCCAGCAGGACCGGGACAGGGATGAATCAGCCCCAGCATTTT	CASRTGTGMNQPQHF	TRBD1	TRBJ1-5	.	TRBV2
TGTGCCAGTACCTGGGGGACTAACTTAAATGAGCAGTTCTTC	CASTWGTNLNEQFF	TRBD2	TRBJ2-1	.	TRBV19
TGTGCCAGCAGTTACGGTGTCACAAACACCGGGGAGCTGTTTTTT	CASSYGVTNTGELFF	.	TRBJ2-2	.	TRBV6-6
TGTGCCAGCAGTCGCGGGGACGTAAAGACAATGAACACTGAAGCTTTCTTT	CASSRGDVKTMNTEAFF	.	TRBJ1-1	.	TRBV6-6
TGCGCCAGCAGCGCGGCCAGCTTGGGGGAGCAGTACTTC	CASSAASLGEQYF	.	TRBJ2-7	few	TRBV10-1
TGTGCCAGCAGCTTTGGATCCAGGGGAGTAGGTGAGCAGTTCTTC	CASSFGSRGVGEQFF	.	TRBJ2-1	.	TRBV5-6
TGTGCCAGCAGTTTCATTCTCACAGATACGCAGTATTTT	CASSFILTDTQYF	.	TRBJ2-3	.	TRBV12-3/TRBV12-4
TGCAGCGTTGAAGTCGTGGACAGTTACGGGAATGAGCAGTTCTTC	CSVEVVDSYGNEQFF	.	TRBJ2-1	.	TRBV29-1
TGTGCCAGCAGTGGAGGCTGGGACAATGAGCAGTTCTTC	CASSGGWDNEQFF	.	TRBJ2-1	few	TRBV2